The entry that follows covers one T cell receptor beta chain sequence. The antigen remains unidentified. TCRdb re-analysed the RT-PCR reads in MiXCR, keeping a single row per CDR3 protein. The sample has roughly 290,000 distinct CDR3 sequences, 21% seen once; the top ten hold roughly 10%. The sample belongs to a study of response to subunit inactivated influenza vaccine. Whole-study results and caveats: Authors suggested that a seasonal influenza vaccination recruits few new T cells each time.

The germline gives CDR1 LNHNV, CDR2 YYDKDF (reference sequence). V shed 0 bases and J shed 5 bases, with 15 bases lying between them. CDR3 length equals 16 residues. The rearrangement links TRBV15 to TRBJ2-3, with D unresolved. The material was PBMCs from blood, obtained roughly 20 months after vaccination. This TCR derives from a man aged 45 to 75 who received an inactivated influenza vaccine. CDR3 residues: CATSREAPSRGDTQYF. The CDR3 DNA reads TGTGCCACCAGCAGAGAAGCCCCTTCCCGTGGAGATACGCAGTATTTT.